This entry describes one T cell receptor (beta chain). Its antigen remains unknown. TCRdb passed the 5' RACE reads through MiXCR, listing each CDR3 protein once. The table lists 700,000 or so distinct CDR3 sequences, 21% of them singletons. This specimen comes from a study of identical twins. Study-wide points: Sequences that were out-of-frame, alpha and twin-shared displayed an excess of low generation probability.

CDR3 length equals 15 residues. The V gene lost 3 bases and the J gene lost 6 bases, with 14 bases spanning the gap. The sample was also reused in another study, on T cells expressing NK-cell markers.

The chain carries TRBV12-3 or TRBV12-4 and TRBJ2-2; D ambiguous. The sequenced material came from PBMCs. The sequence was obtained from a woman younger than 35 in good health. The DNA of the CDR3 is TGTGCCAGCAGTTTGTCTCTCATCGACGCCGGGGAGCTGTTTTTT. Amino acids: CASSLSLIDAGELFF.